This TCR beta chain was identified during a study of blood T cell repertoires in COVID-19. Looking at the study overall: Both acute and convalescent COVID-19 samples were obtained from the United States, Italy and Spain. Nucleic acid was either cDNA or gDNA, and it came from T cells, B-cell-depleted T cells, or PBMCs.

In the original processing: Estimation of nucleated cell counts was performed using reference gene primer amplification. The protocol was immunoSEQ multiplex PCR, while the TCRdb copy is restricted to in-frame clones and leaves out a portion. Clone size and V and J calls were adopted from that table, with D and trimming inferred from the DNA. The sample contains approximately 280,000 clones, around 86% of which appear only once. The CDR3 contains 13 residues. Trimming pared 2 bases from V and 2 bases from J, leaving 7 bases between. Germline V gene data show CDR1 as MGHRA and CDR2 as YSYEKL. This clonotype was sampled from a woman in her 30s who had recovered from COVID-19. Sequencing was carried out using peripheral blood. The gene calls are TRBV4-1 and TRBJ2-7, with D maybe TRBD2 (5 bases). Here the CDR3 reads CASSQPGTYEQYF. The CDR3, as DNA: TGCGCCAGCAGCCAACCCGGGACCTACGAGCAGTACTTC.